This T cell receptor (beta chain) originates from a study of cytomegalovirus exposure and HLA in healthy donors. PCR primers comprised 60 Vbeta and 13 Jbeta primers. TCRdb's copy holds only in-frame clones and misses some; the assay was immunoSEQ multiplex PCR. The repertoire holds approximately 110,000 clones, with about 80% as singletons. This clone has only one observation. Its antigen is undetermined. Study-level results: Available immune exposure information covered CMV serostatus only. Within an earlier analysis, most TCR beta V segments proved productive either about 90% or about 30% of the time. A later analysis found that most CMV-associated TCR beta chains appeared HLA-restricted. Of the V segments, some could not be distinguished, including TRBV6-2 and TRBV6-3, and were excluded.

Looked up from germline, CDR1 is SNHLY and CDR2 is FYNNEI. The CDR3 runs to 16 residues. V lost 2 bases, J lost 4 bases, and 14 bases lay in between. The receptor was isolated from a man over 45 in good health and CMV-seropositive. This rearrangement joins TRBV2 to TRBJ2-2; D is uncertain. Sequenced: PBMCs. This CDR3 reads CASSEISVAGTGELFF. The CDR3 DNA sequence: TGTGCCAGCAGTGAAATCTCGGTAGCCGGCACCGGGGAGCTGTTTTTT.